The text below deals with one T cell receptor beta chain. Its antigen is currently unknown. This entry is derived from a study of CD8+ T cells in alopecia areata. As for the study in general: A 6-month off-drug phase came after tofacitinib, which had lasted 6 to 18 months.

cDNA serving as the sequencing template came from extracted, reverse transcribed RNA. Libraries were prepared by immunoSEQ multiplex PCR; TCRdb keeps only in-frame clonotypes and omits some of them. The sample shows 130,000 to 150,000 clones, around 50% of them seen only once. General study results and limits: There were also resident alphabeta T cells of normal skin sequenced in scalp samples.

Germline CDR1 reads SGHDT; CDR2 reads YYEEEE. V lost 2 bases and J lost 3, with 6 bases in between. The CDR3 consists of 14 residues. Material for sequencing was CD4+ T cells sorted from blood. This chain connects TRBV5-6 to TRBJ2-6; D unclear. This sequence originates from a human donor with alopecia areata. The CDR3 nucleotides read TGTGCCAGCAGCTTAGTATTTGGGGCCAACGTCCTGACTTTC. It codes for CASSLVFGANVLTF.